The rows below give T cell receptor beta chains drawn from one sample of a study of blood T cell repertoires in COVID-19. Profiling relied on immunoSEQ multiplex PCR, and the TCRdb table lists in-frame clones only, not all of them. The table lists under 200,000 clones, 75% to 90% of them singletons. Sequenced: PBMCs or T cells enriched from blood (not recorded which). These receptors all come from a woman aged 60-70 years who had recovered from COVID-19. Each CDR3 is given with its conserved first and last residue. A D gene is named only where the DNA matches it firmly. Not all rows give a size; the values are once, few, many and, for expanded clones, a class.

d_gene: .
abundance: .
v_gene: TRBV6-1
j_gene: TRBJ2-7
CDR3nt: TGTGCCAGCACTACATCCGGAGTCAGGGGTCGGGAGCAGTACTTC
CDR3aa: CASTTSGVRGREQYF

d_gene: .
abundance: .
v_gene: TRBV2
j_gene: TRBJ1-5
CDR3nt: TGTGCCAGCCAGGAAGACGGTAATCAGCCCCAGCATTTT
CDR3aa: CASQEDGNQPQHF

d_gene: TRBD2
abundance: few
v_gene: TRBV19
j_gene: TRBJ2-5
CDR3nt: TGTGCCAGTAGTATCGGGAGGGACGAGACCCAGTACTTC
CDR3aa: CASSIGRDETQYF

d_gene: TRBD2
abundance: once
v_gene: TRBV11-2
j_gene: TRBJ2-7
CDR3nt: TGTGCCAGCAGCCTGACTAGCGGGGGGGCCCGCTACGAGCAGTACTTC
CDR3aa: CASSLTSGGARYEQYF

d_gene: .
abundance: few
v_gene: TRBV5-1
j_gene: TRBJ2-1
CDR3nt: TGCGCCAGCAGCCTGGGGGGGCTAGTCCAAAATGAGCAGTTCTTC
CDR3aa: CASSLGGLVQNEQFF

d_gene: TRBD1
abundance: .
v_gene: TRBV27
j_gene: TRBJ1-6
CDR3nt: TGTGCCAGCAGTTTAGACCGTTTCCTGGGACAGAGATATTCACCCCTCCACTTT
CDR3aa: CASSLDRFLGQRYSPLHF

d_gene: TRBD1
abundance: .
v_gene: TRBV19
j_gene: TRBJ1-6
CDR3nt: TGTGCCAGTAGTGCGGGACAGGGGTACGGAGATTCACCCCTCCACTTT
CDR3aa: CASSAGQGYGDSPLHF

d_gene: TRBD1
abundance: .
v_gene: TRBV29-1
j_gene: TRBJ2-5
CDR3nt: TGCAGCGTTGAAACAGGGGAAGAGACCCAGTACTTC
CDR3aa: CSVETGEETQYF

d_gene: .
abundance: many
v_gene: TRBV15
j_gene: TRBJ1-1
CDR3nt: TGTGCCACCAGCAGAGATACAGTAATCCGGGCTTTCTTT
CDR3aa: CATSRDTVIRAFF

d_gene: TRBD2
abundance: .
v_gene: TRBV10-2
j_gene: TRBJ2-7
CDR3nt: TGCGCCAGCAGGCCGTGGCGGGAGATCCACTACGAGCAGTACTTC
CDR3aa: CASRPWREIHYEQYF

d_gene: .
abundance: .
v_gene: TRBV14
j_gene: TRBJ2-5
CDR3nt: TGTGCCAGCAGCCAAGTGTCAAAGGGGCGCCGTCAAGAGACCCAGTACTTC
CDR3aa: CASSQVSKGRRQETQYF

d_gene: TRBD1
abundance: few
v_gene: TRBV5-1
j_gene: TRBJ1-4
CDR3nt: TGCGCCAGCAGCAAAGCCGGGACAGGGTCAACTAATGAAAAACTGTTTTTT
CDR3aa: CASSKAGTGSTNEKLFF

d_gene: TRBD1
abundance: .
v_gene: TRBV7-9
j_gene: TRBJ2-5
CDR3nt: TGTGCCAGCAGCTTAGCGCAGGGGGCCCAGTACTTC
CDR3aa: CASSLAQGAQYF

d_gene: TRBD1
abundance: .
v_gene: TRBV6-5
j_gene: TRBJ1-2
CDR3nt: TGTGCCAGCAGCCCCGGGACAGGCATCGCCTATGGCTACACCTTC
CDR3aa: CASSPGTGIAYGYTF

d_gene: .
abundance: .
v_gene: TRBV9
j_gene: TRBJ1-5
CDR3nt: TGTGCCAGCAGCGTCTCCCCCGAGCCAAATCAGCCCCAGCATTTT
CDR3aa: CASSVSPEPNQPQHF

d_gene: .
abundance: .
v_gene: TRBV21-1
j_gene: TRBJ1-5
CDR3nt: TGTGCCAGCAGCAAAGGGCAAGACAGGAGCCGGGGTCGGCCCCAGCATTTT
CDR3aa: CASSKGQDRSRGRPQHF

d_gene: .
abundance: .
v_gene: TRBV10-3
j_gene: TRBJ1-5
CDR3nt: TGTGCCATCGCCAGGGAAAGCAATCAGCCCCAGCATTTT
CDR3aa: CAIARESNQPQHF

d_gene: TRBD2
abundance: .
v_gene: TRBV18
j_gene: TRBJ2-1
CDR3nt: TGTGCCAGCTCACCGCGGGGGGGTAACTACAATGAGCAGTTCTTC
CDR3aa: CASSPRGGNYNEQFF

d_gene: TRBD1
abundance: .
v_gene: TRBV27
j_gene: TRBJ1-2
CDR3nt: TGTGCCAGCAGTTTATGGGGGTCTGGACAGGGGGCTTTCGGCTACACCTTC
CDR3aa: CASSLWGSGQGAFGYTF

d_gene: TRBD1
abundance: .
v_gene: TRBV20-1
j_gene: TRBJ2-3
CDR3nt: TGCAGTGCTAGTAAGGGGGCAGTAACAGATACGCAGTATTTT
CDR3aa: CSASKGAVTDTQYF

d_gene: .
abundance: .
v_gene: TRBV25-1
j_gene: TRBJ1-4
CDR3nt: TGTGCCAGCAGTGGTCTTGGGACAAGAGCAACTAATGAAAAACTGTTTTTT
CDR3aa: CASSGLGTRATNEKLFF

d_gene: .
abundance: once
v_gene: TRBV9
j_gene: TRBJ2-5
CDR3nt: TGTGCCAGCAGCGTAAGAAATGTGACTGGCCAGTACCAAGAGACCCAGTACTTC
CDR3aa: CASSVRNVTGQYQETQYF

d_gene: TRBD2
abundance: .
v_gene: TRBV4-1
j_gene: TRBJ2-3
CDR3nt: TGCGCCAGCAGCCTTGGGACTAGCGGGGGCCGCACAGATACGCAGTATTTT
CDR3aa: CASSLGTSGGRTDTQYF

d_gene: .
abundance: .
v_gene: TRBV4-1
j_gene: TRBJ1-5
CDR3nt: TGCGCCAGCAGCCAAGAAGATACAGGGTATCGACAGCCCCAGCATTTT
CDR3aa: CASSQEDTGYRQPQHF

d_gene: .
abundance: .
v_gene: TRBV5-8
j_gene: TRBJ2-3
CDR3nt: TGTGCCAGCAGCCAGGGCCAGGGTTCAGATACGCAGTATTTT
CDR3aa: CASSQGQGSDTQYF

d_gene: TRBD1
abundance: once
v_gene: TRBV25-1
j_gene: TRBJ2-7
CDR3nt: TGTGCCAGCGGGGGACAGGGTGGCGAGCAGTACTTC
CDR3aa: CASGGQGGEQYF

d_gene: .
abundance: .
v_gene: TRBV9
j_gene: TRBJ1-2
CDR3nt: TGTGCCAGCAGCGTAGAGGGGTACGCTGGCTACACCTTC
CDR3aa: CASSVEGYAGYTF

d_gene: .
abundance: .
v_gene: TRBV12-3/TRBV12-4
j_gene: TRBJ1-5
CDR3nt: TGTGCCAGCAGCCCGGGGCCCCAGCATTTT
CDR3aa: CASSPGPQHF

d_gene: TRBD2
abundance: .
v_gene: TRBV7-8
j_gene: TRBJ2-3
CDR3nt: TGTGCCAGCAGCCCTAGCGGGGCGCGCACAGATACGCAGTATTTT
CDR3aa: CASSPSGARTDTQYF

d_gene: .
abundance: .
v_gene: TRBV6-5
j_gene: TRBJ2-7
CDR3nt: TGTGCCAGCAGGGGATCCTGGTGGGGCGGCGAGCAGTACTTC
CDR3aa: CASRGSWWGGEQYF

d_gene: TRBD2
abundance: .
v_gene: TRBV5-1
j_gene: TRBJ2-3
CDR3nt: TGCGCCAGCAGCTTGGGGACTAGCAGTGGGGCAGATACGCAGTATTTT
CDR3aa: CASSLGTSSGADTQYF

d_gene: .
abundance: many
v_gene: TRBV4-1
j_gene: TRBJ2-7
CDR3nt: TGCGCCAGCAGCCAAGAAGCTTTCGGGAGCTACGAGCAGTACTTC
CDR3aa: CASSQEAFGSYEQYF

d_gene: TRBD2
abundance: .
v_gene: TRBV5-4
j_gene: TRBJ2-1
CDR3nt: TGTGCCAGCAGCTTCCCCTTAGCGGGGGGGCCGGCCAATGAGCAGTTCTTC
CDR3aa: CASSFPLAGGPANEQFF

d_gene: TRBD1
abundance: few
v_gene: TRBV28
j_gene: TRBJ1-1
CDR3nt: TGTGCCAGCAGAACCGGGACAGGTGAAGCTTTCTTT
CDR3aa: CASRTGTGEAFF

d_gene: TRBD2
abundance: .
v_gene: TRBV13
j_gene: TRBJ2-3
CDR3nt: TGTGCCAGCAGCTTAAGCGGGGGGGCCTCAGATACGCAGTATTTT
CDR3aa: CASSLSGGASDTQYF

d_gene: TRBD1
abundance: .
v_gene: TRBV19
j_gene: TRBJ1-1
CDR3nt: TGTGCCAGTAGAAACAGGGGGACAGGGGCCGGGCGCACTGAAGCTTTCTTT
CDR3aa: CASRNRGTGAGRTEAFF